Below are 30 T cell receptor beta chains sequenced from a single sample in a study of cytomegalovirus exposure and HLA in healthy donors. PCR amplification relied on 60 Vbeta primers (plus 13 Jbeta primers). The assay was immunoSEQ multiplex PCR, and TCRdb's table has in-frame clones only and misses some. The repertoire holds 150,000 to 200,000 clones, around 88% seen once, with around 0.93% in the top ten. The material sequenced was PBMCs. These receptor sequences come from a woman between 25 and 40 years old in good health and CMV-seronegative.

The J gene is TRBJ1-2, the V gene TRBV19, with D hard to call. Germline CDR1 LNHDA, CDR2 SQIVND (reference sequence). The CDR3 runs 13 residues. V was shortened by 7 bases and J by 6 bases, with 15 bases between the two germline ends. The CDR3 protein is CASITPPGNGYTF. Written as DNA, the CDR3 is TGTGCCAGTATTACCCCGCCAGGAAATGGCTACACCTTC.

This clone was seen only a few times. The chain uses TRBV18 and TRBJ1-4; D unresolved. Germline CDR1 KGHSH, CDR2 LQKENI. The V and J ends lost 3 bases and 4 bases respectively, with 12 bases between them. CDR3 size: 15 residues. The CDR3 loop reads CASSPLPLGNEKLFF. CDR3 in DNA: TGTGCCAGCTCACCCCTACCCCTTGGTAATGAAAAACTGTTTTTT.

The V gene is TRBV4-3, the J gene TRBJ2-7, with D possibly being TRBD2 (5 bases). Germline CDR1 LGHNA, CDR2 YSLEER. The V and J ends lost 4 bases and 0 bases respectively, with 10 bases between them. There are 14 residues in the CDR3. CDR3 protein: CASSPGLNSYEQYF. The CDR3 DNA reads as TGCGCCAGCAGCCCCGGACTGAACTCCTACGAGCAGTACTTC.

The rearrangement joins TRBV6-4 to TRBJ2-1, with D possibly TRBD1 on 7 matching bases. Germline CDR1 reads MRHNA; CDR2 reads SNTAGT. There are 14 residues in the CDR3. The V gene lost 6 bases and the J gene lost 4 bases, with 13 bases spanning the gap. The CDR3 coding sequence is TGTGCCAGCAGCGCAGGGGGAGGTTACAATGAGCAGTTCTTC. This translates into CASSAGGGYNEQFF.

The V gene is TRBV15, the J gene TRBJ2-7; D is possibly TRBD2 (5 bases). The V end lost 1 base, the J end lost 2 bases, and 12 bases lay between the germline ends. Germline V lookup: CDR1 LNHNV, CDR2 YYDKDF (reference sequence). The CDR3 sequence is 15 residues long. CDR3 loop: CATSRARVGTYEQYF. The CDR3, as DNA: TGTGCCACCAGCAGAGCCCGGGTCGGGACCTACGAGCAGTACTTC.

This rearrangement joins TRBV27 to TRBJ2-5, with 9 bases aligning to TRBD2. The germline gives CDR1 MNHEY, CDR2 SMNVEV (reference sequence). This CDR3 spans 15 amino acids. J lost 5 bases, V lost 6 bases, and 10 bases had no gene match. DNA of the CDR3: TGTGCCAGCAGCTCCCCGGGACTAGCATTGGAGACCCAGTACTTC. This gives the protein CASSSPGLALETQYF.

This clone was counted between two and nine times. The V and J genes are TRBV4-3 and TRBJ2-2, with a tentative D call TRBD2 (5 bases). The CDR3 length is 16 residues. V was clipped by 0 bases and J by 2 bases, with 10 bases between them. Germline CDR1 reads LGHNA; CDR2 reads YSLEER. The CDR3 DNA is TGCGCCAGCAGCCAAGATTTCGGGGATAACACCGGGGAGCTGTTTTTT. Translation gives CASSQDFGDNTGELFF.

The chain combines TRBV29-1 with TRBJ2-7; D is possibly TRBD1 (5 bases). V was trimmed by 2 bases and J by 2 bases, leaving 10 bases between them. The length of the CDR3 is 13 residues. CDR1 and CDR2 from the germline V gene are SQVTM and ANQGSEA. CDR3 DNA: TGCAGCGTTGAAATGGACACTCCCTACGAGCAGTACTTC. Amino acids: CSVEMDTPYEQYF.

The CDR3 nucleotides are TGCGCCAGCCGGGGGAGCGGCACCGGGGAGCTGTTTTTT. It encodes CASRGSGTGELFF. The chain employs TRBV5-1 and TRBJ2-2; the D gene is possibly TRBD2 (6 bases). V was trimmed by 7 bases and J by 4 bases, leaving 11 bases between them. Germline CDR1 reads SGHRS; CDR2 reads YFSETQ. The CDR3 runs to 13 residues.

This sequence joins TRBV7-9 and TRBJ1-2, with a possible D match to TRBD1 (6 bases). Looked up from germline, CDR1 is SEHNR and CDR2 is FQNEAQ (reference sequence). Trimming left V 11 bases short and J 1 base short, with 14 bases between. The CDR3 has 13 amino acids. CDR3 region: CAVEDSYNYGYTF. In nucleotides, the CDR3 is TGTGCCGTGGAGGACAGCTATAACTATGGCTACACCTTC.

The chain combines TRBV30 with TRBJ1-1, with D perhaps matching TRBD1 (6 bases). With 4 bases removed from V and 8 bases from J, the gap between germline ends came to 14 bases. The CDR3 is made up of 12 amino acids. Germline loops: CDR1 GTSNPN, CDR2 SVGIG (reference sequence). CDR3 in amino acids: CAWNTIGTEAFF. In DNA, the CDR3 is TGTGCCTGGAACACTATCGGGACAGAAGCTTTCTTT.

V is TRBV5-1 and J is TRBJ2-3; 7 bases are shared with TRBD2. The CDR3 contains 15 residues. J gave up 3 bases and V 4 bases, and 8 bases lay outside the gene matches. Germline V CDR1 and CDR2: SGHRS, YFSETQ. The CDR3 is CASSPGLPTTDTQYF. CDR3 bases: TGCGCCAGCAGCCCGGGACTACCTACTACAGATACGCAGTATTTT.

The sample holds a few counts of this clone. V gene TRBV6-5 combines with J gene TRBJ1-1; D call uncertain. This CDR3 is built from 15 residues. Trimming took off 2 bases at V and 1 base at J, with 11 bases between the two ends. CDR1 is MNHEY and CDR2 is SVGAGI in the germline V gene. CDR3 in amino acids: CASSYMWQRNTEAFF. CDR3 sequence (DNA): TGTGCCAGCAGTTACATGTGGCAAAGGAACACTGAAGCTTTCTTT.

This chain uses TRBV28 with TRBJ2-7, with D unresolved. This CDR3 has 13 amino acids. Germline assignment: CDR1 MDHEN and CDR2 SYDVKM. In DNA form, the CDR3 reads TGTGTATGCACACAGAGTTCCCCCTACGAGCAGTACTTC. Amino acid sequence: CVCTQSSPYEQYF.

This clone was seen a single time. V and J are TRBV5-1 and TRBJ1-1; D uncertain. Germline-derived CDR1 and CDR2 are SGHRS and YFSETQ. Trimming took 0 bases from V and 7 from J, leaving 13 bases between them. The CDR3 is 14 amino acids. CDR3 amino acids: CASSLARTGGEAFF. The CDR3 region has the DNA TGCGCCAGCAGCTTGGCCAGGACGGGAGGTGAAGCTTTCTTT.

This clone was observed a handful of times. This chain joins TRBV6-5 and TRBJ1-4; 7 bases match TRBD1. Germline lookup yields CDR1 MNHEY and CDR2 SVGAGI. Trimming removed 4 bases from V and 4 bases from J; junction bases left unmatched: 6. The CDR3 length is 15 residues. CDR3 sequence (DNA): TGTGCCAGCAGTTTGACAGGGAGTCTTAATGAAAAACTGTTTTTT. Translating it yields CASSLTGSLNEKLFF.

The chain has TRBV11-2 and TRBJ1-2, with D hard to call. The CDR3 totals 15 residues. Germline assignment: CDR1 SGHAT and CDR2 FQNNGV. V was trimmed by 5 bases and J by 4 bases, leaving 17 bases between them. The CDR3 loop is CASSPSPPWLYGYTF. The DNA for the CDR3 is TGTGCCAGCAGCCCCTCGCCCCCGTGGCTCTATGGCTACACCTTC.

The chain is built from TRBV2 and TRBJ2-5; D may be TRBD1 (6 bases). CDR3 size: 15 residues. V was pared by 4 bases and J by 3 bases, with 15 bases between. The germline V gene has CDR1 SNHLY and CDR2 FYNNEI. The CDR3 DNA reads as TGTGCCAGCAGTGCTGCAGGGGATCGAAAAGAGACCCAGTACTTC. Translating it yields CASSAAGDRKETQYF.

The chain joins TRBV20-1 to TRBJ1-1; D is ambiguous. CDR3 size: 11 residues. The V end lost 6 bases, the J end lost 4 bases, and 9 bases lay between the germline ends. Germline CDR1 is DFQATT and CDR2 is SNEGSKA (reference sequence). Here the CDR3 reads CSAPESTEAFF. The DNA of the CDR3 is TGCAGTGCCCCGGAGAGCACTGAAGCTTTCTTT.

The chain carries TRBV29-1 and TRBJ1-1; D not certain. The V and J ends lost 3 bases and 6 bases respectively, with 2 bases between them. Looked up from germline, CDR1 is SQVTM and CDR2 is ANQGSEA. This CDR3 has 9 residues. Written as DNA, the CDR3 is TGCAGCGTTGACGCTGAAGCTTTCTTT. Translating gives CSVDAEAFF.

V gene TRBV7-8 combines with J gene TRBJ2-7, with 10 bases aligning to TRBD1. This CDR3 spans 16 amino acids. Germline CDR1 and CDR2: SGHVS and FQNEAQ. V shed 3 bases, J shed 3 bases, and the junction held 8 bases outside the gene matches. CDR3 nucleotides: TGTGCCAGCAGCTTTGGGGCCGGGACAGGGGTCTACGAGCAGTACTTC. Amino acid sequence: CASSFGAGTGVYEQYF.

The CDR3 DNA sequence: TGTGCCAGCACTGCGGTAGGGGGCTACGAGCAGTACTTC. This codes for CASTAVGGYEQYF. The chain employs TRBV6-5 and TRBJ2-7; a possible D gene is TRBD1 (6 bases). Germline CDR1 is MNHEY and CDR2 is SVGAGI. This CDR3 spans 13 amino acids. V was pared by 7 bases and J by 3 bases, with 13 bases between.

This chain connects TRBV27 to TRBJ2-2; 7 bases agree with TRBD2. CDR3 size: 16 residues. Germline CDR1 MNHEY, CDR2 SMNVEV (reference sequence). V gave up 8 bases and J gave up 1 base; unmatched junction bases: 10. The CDR3 loop is CASGQRLAQNTGELFF. CDR3 nucleotides: TGTGCCAGCGGGCAACGACTAGCTCAGAACACCGGGGAGCTGTTTTTT.

The CDR3 bases are TGCGCCAGCAGTGCTCGGACAGGGGGCAGGGAGACCCAGTACTTC. This codes for CASSARTGGRETQYF. This chain uses TRBV10-1 with TRBJ2-5, with 11 bases fitting TRBD1. J gave up 5 bases and V 4 bases, and 6 bases lay outside the gene matches. The CDR3 has 15 residues. Per germline, CDR1 WNHNN and CDR2 SYGVQD (reference sequence).

The chain carries TRBV10-3 and TRBJ1-1; possibly TRBD1 for D (6 bases). Trimming removed 11 bases from V and 5 bases from J, with 15 bases in between. This CDR3 contains 12 residues. CDR1 is ENHRY and CDR2 is SYGVKD in the germline V gene. The CDR3: CASSGGLTEAFF. Here the CDR3 DNA reads TGTGCCTCCTCGGGGGGCCTGACTGAAGCTTTCTTT.

The genes are TRBV27 and TRBJ1-3; D is possibly TRBD1 (6 bases). The CDR3 is 15 residues long. Trimming cost V 4 bases and J 0 bases, with 10 bases left between them. CDR1 and CDR2 from the germline V gene are MNHEY and SMNVEV (reference sequence). The CDR3 loop reads CASSYTGSSGNTIYF. Here the CDR3 DNA reads TGTGCCAGCAGTTACACAGGGAGCTCTGGAAACACCATATATTTT.

V is TRBV19 and J is TRBJ1-3, with unresolved D. V was shortened by 1 base and J by 0 bases, with 7 bases between the two germline ends. Per the germline V gene, CDR1 is LNHDA and CDR2 is SQIVND (reference sequence). The CDR3 is 15 residues long. The CDR3 sequence is CASSIGLLSGNTIYF. The DNA of the CDR3 is TGTGCCAGTAGTATAGGGTTACTCTCTGGAAACACCATATATTTT.

In this sample, this clone turned up once. The V gene is TRBV9, the J gene TRBJ2-3; 7 nucleotides line up with TRBD2. The CDR3 runs to 16 residues. Germline lookup yields CDR1 SGDLS and CDR2 YYNGEE. The trim removed 10 bases at V and 4 bases at J, leaving 18 bases unmatched. In DNA, the CDR3 is TGTGCCCCCTGGGGATGGGCGGGAGTCGGGCCAGATACGCAGTATTTT. This translates into CAPWGWAGVGPDTQYF.

The V gene is TRBV11-2, the J gene TRBJ1-4; D possibly corresponds to TRBD1 (6 bases). The V gene lost 2 bases and the J gene lost 11 bases, with 15 bases spanning the gap. The CDR3 length is 14 residues. Germline V gives CDR1 SGHAT, CDR2 FQNNGV. CDR3 sequence (DNA): TGTGCCAGCAGCTTATCCCGGACAGCCGCTAAACTGTTTTTT. The encoded protein is CASSLSRTAAKLFF.

The rearrangement uses TRBV4-3 and TRBJ1-2, with a tentative D call TRBD1 (6 bases). The V gene's germline CDR1 is LGHNA and CDR2 YSLEER. The V end was cut by 0 bases, the J end by 3 bases, with 14 bases between. The CDR3 runs 16 residues. The CDR3 spells CASSQEPNRVDYGYTF. CDR3 DNA sequence: TGCGCCAGCAGCCAAGAACCTAACAGGGTGGACTATGGCTACACCTTC.